A selection of T cell receptor beta chains follows, all from one sample in a study of blood T cell repertoires in COVID-19. Assay: immunoSEQ multiplex PCR; the TCRdb copy retains only in-frame clones and omits some. The table lists about 430,000 clones, roughly 84% of them singletons. Specimen: PBMCs or T cells enriched from blood (not recorded which). Source of these receptors: a woman younger than 35 who had been exposed to COVID-19. CDR3s include the opening cysteine and the closing phenylalanine or tryptophan. Fields, in order: CDR3 protein, CDR3 DNA, V gene, clone size, J gene, D gene, CDR3 length. D genes are given only for firm matches. The size of a clone is reported for some rows only, either as once, few or many, or as a class for expanded clones.

CASSSDRSNTEAFF | TGTGCCAGCAGTTCCGACAGATCCAACACTGAAGCTTTCTTT | TRBV6-5 | . | TRBJ1-1 | . | 14
CASNLMAGSRTEAFF | TGTGCCAGCAACCTTATGGCAGGGTCGAGGACTGAAGCTTTCTTT | TRBV28 | . | TRBJ1-1 | . | 15
CAIIRQGWAETQYF | TGTGCCATCATCCGACAGGGTTGGGCCGAGACCCAGTACTTC | TRBV10-3 | . | TRBJ2-5 | TRBD1 | 14
CASSWGTGRAGELFF | TGTGCCAGCAGTTGGGGGACAGGGAGGGCCGGGGAGCTGTTTTTT | TRBV28 | . | TRBJ2-2 | TRBD1 | 15
CASSLDPNRQGLGQPQHF | TGTGCCAGCAGCTTGGACCCCAACAGACAGGGGCTAGGTCAGCCCCAGCATTTT | TRBV5-5 | . | TRBJ1-5 | TRBD1 | 18
CSDLDRGNYGYTF | TGCAGCGACCTGGACAGGGGGAACTATGGCTACACCTTC | TRBV29-1 | . | TRBJ1-2 | TRBD1 | 13
CAWRQAGVYGYTF | TGTGCCTGGCGACAGGCAGGGGTCTATGGCTACACCTTC | TRBV30 | . | TRBJ1-2 | . | 13
CASRPWTGLSYEQYF | TGTGCCAGCAGACCATGGACAGGCCTCTCCTACGAGCAGTACTTC | TRBV28 | . | TRBJ2-7 | TRBD1 | 15
CASRGGTKGTDTQYF | TGTGCCAGCAGGGGAGGGACTAAGGGCACAGATACGCAGTATTTT | TRBV2 | . | TRBJ2-3 | TRBD2 | 15
CASSTPGGASGNTIYF | TGTGCCAGCAGCACCCCGGGGGGCGCCTCTGGAAACACCATATATTTT | TRBV5-4 | . | TRBJ1-3 | . | 16
CASESGWTDYEQYF | TGCGCCAGCGAATCAGGGTGGACGGACTACGAGCAGTACTTC | TRBV23-1 | . | TRBJ2-7 | . | 14
CASSIVRGQWNTEAFF | TGTGCCAGTAGTATCGTCAGGGGGCAATGGAACACTGAAGCTTTCTTT | TRBV19 | . | TRBJ1-1 | TRBD1 | 16
CASTPLGLNTEAFF | TGTGCCAGCACTCCCCTGGGGCTGAACACTGAAGCTTTCTTT | TRBV25-1 | . | TRBJ1-1 | . | 14
CASRGVGSGRPLDTQYF | TGTGCCAGCAGGGGAGTTGGGAGCGGGAGGCCCTTAGATACGCAGTATTTT | TRBV28 | . | TRBJ2-3 | TRBD2 | 17
CASSFAPLTGNTIYF | TGTGCCAGCAGTTTCGCCCCCCTGACAGGAAACACCATATATTTT | TRBV27 | once | TRBJ1-3 | . | 15
CASSILSEGDQPQHF | TGTGCCAGTAGTATATTGTCCGAAGGGGATCAGCCCCAGCATTTT | TRBV19 | . | TRBJ1-5 | . | 15
CASSPAGQTIQPQHF | TGTGCCAGCAGCCCCGCCGGACAGACAATTCAGCCCCAGCATTTT | TRBV7-2 | . | TRBJ1-5 | . | 15
CASSSDSAYEQYF | TGTGCCAGCAGCTCGGACAGCGCCTACGAGCAGTACTTC | TRBV11-3 | . | TRBJ2-7 | . | 13
CASSLTSGGANEQFF | TGTGCCAGCAGCTTGACTAGCGGGGGGGCCAATGAGCAGTTCTTC | TRBV5-6 | . | TRBJ2-1 | TRBD2 | 15
CATLALLPGGNYGYTF | TGTGCCACCCTCGCTCTCCTCCCAGGGGGCAACTATGGCTACACCTTC | TRBV28 | . | TRBJ1-2 | TRBD1 | 16
CASSLTSGGPEETQYF | TGTGCCAGCAGCTTAACGTCGGGGGGCCCTGAGGAGACCCAGTACTTC | TRBV7-3 | . | TRBJ2-5 | . | 16
CASSLRTGGVNGELFF | TGTGCCAGCAGTCTGAGAACAGGGGGCGTTAACGGGGAGCTGTTTTTT | TRBV6-4 | . | TRBJ2-2 | TRBD1 | 16
CASSFQTGSGAHANTQYF | TGTGCCAGCAGCTTCCAGACAGGGTCGGGGGCACATGCGAATACGCAGTATTTT | TRBV5-6 | . | TRBJ2-3 | . | 18
CASSLASQIFSYEQYF | TGTGCCAGCAGCTTAGCCTCACAGATCTTTTCCTACGAGCAGTACTTC | TRBV11-2 | . | TRBJ2-7 | . | 16